A selection of T cell receptor beta chains follows, all from one sample in a study of PD-1 blockade in classical Hodgkin lymphoma. TCRdb's table, derived via immunoSEQ multiplex PCR, lists solely in-frame clones and lacks some. The data hold around 4,000 clones, with over 55% observed a single time. The sequencing used CD8+ T cells from blood, collected before the fourth cycle of nivolumab. Receptors were obtained from a human donor with classical Hodgkin lymphoma. CDR3s include the opening cysteine and the closing phenylalanine or tryptophan. Fields, in order: D gene, J gene, V gene, clone size, CDR3 protein, CDR3 DNA. The D gene is left open where the match is weak. Clone size is not always given. Where it is, it says once, few, many or a class for expanded clones.

-,TRBJ1-5,TRBV27,-,CASSLLANQPQHF,TGTGCCAGCAGTTTATTGGCCAATCAGCCCCAGCATTTT
-,TRBJ1-2,TRBV7-8,few,CASGGRDYGYTF,TGTGCCAGCGGGGGGCGCGACTATGGCTACACCTTC
TRBD1,TRBJ1-4,TRBV6-5,-,CASSQGGLRGEKLFF,TGTGCCAGCAGTCAGGGGGGACTCAGGGGGGAAAAACTGTTTTTT
TRBD2,TRBJ2-3,TRBV4-2,-,CASSAGLAGGPTDTQYF,TGTGCCAGCAGCGCGGGACTAGCGGGGGGGCCAACAGATACGCAGTATTTT
TRBD1,TRBJ1-2,TRBV13,-,CASSELRDRDYGYTF,TGTGCCAGCAGCGAACTCCGGGACAGGGACTATGGCTACACCTTC
TRBD1,TRBJ1-2,TRBV7-9,-,CASSPIPGQPYGYTF,TGTGCCAGCAGCCCAATTCCGGGACAGCCCTATGGCTACACCTTC
TRBD2,TRBJ2-3,TRBV15,-,CATSSWERLAGGDTQYF,TGTGCCACCAGCTCCTGGGAGCGACTAGCGGGAGGTGATACGCAGTATTTT
TRBD1,TRBJ1-6,TRBV10-3,-,CATTRGTGGLNSPLHF,TGTGCCACCACTCGGGGGACAGGGGGGCTCAATTCACCCCTCCACTTT
TRBD1,TRBJ2-1,TRBV5-1,-,CASSQTPTGSDEQFF,TGCGCCAGCAGCCAGACCCCGACAGGGTCCGATGAGCAGTTCTTC
-,TRBJ2-3,TRBV4-2,once,CASSQDFGQGGADTQYF,TGTGCCAGCAGCCAAGATTTTGGACAGGGAGGGGCAGATACGCAGTATTTT
-,TRBJ1-2,TRBV11-2,-,CASSFFSPPGRSPYGYTF,TGTGCCAGCAGCTTCTTTTCCCCTCCGGGACGTTCGCCCTATGGCTACACCTTC
TRBD2,TRBJ2-7,TRBV15,few,CATSSSGGSYEQYF,TGTGCCACCAGCAGTAGCGGGGGCTCCTACGAGCAGTACTTC
-,TRBJ2-3,TRBV13,once,CASSSAALGTDTQYF,TGTGCCAGCAGCTCCGCAGCGCTGGGCACAGATACGCAGTATTTT
TRBD1,TRBJ2-7,TRBV9,once,CASSASEGTEAYEQYF,TGTGCCAGCAGCGCCTCAGAGGGGACAGAGGCCTACGAGCAGTACTTC
-,TRBJ1-5,TRBV13,-,CASSLSGQPQHF,TGTGCCAGCAGCTTATCTGGTCAGCCCCAGCATTTT
TRBD2,TRBJ2-5,TRBV7-2,few,CASSPVSVGGGETQYF,TGTGCCAGCAGCCCCGTCTCGGTTGGGGGGGGAGAGACCCAGTACTTC
-,TRBJ2-3,TRBV10-3,-,CAISDRRRWGNRTDTQYF,TGTGCCATCAGTGATCGGAGACGCTGGGGAAACCGCACAGATACGCAGTATTTT
-,TRBJ2-1,TRBV13,-,CASSLGYNEQFF,TGTGCCAGCAGCCTAGGCTACAATGAGCAGTTCTTC
-,TRBJ1-1,TRBV27,-,CASSLYRGGNTEAFF,TGTGCCAGCAGTTTATATCGGGGAGGGAACACTGAAGCTTTCTTT
-,TRBJ2-7,TRBV15,-,CATSRGFLAPEQYF,TGTGCCACCAGCAGAGGATTTCTAGCGCCCGAGCAGTACTTC
-,TRBJ1-2,TRBV9,few,CASSGYGYTF,TGTGCCAGCAGCGGCTATGGCTACACCTTC
-,TRBJ2-7,TRBV28,-,CASSWVGYEQYF,TGTGCCAGCAGTTGGGTCGGATACGAGCAGTACTTC
TRBD2,TRBJ2-1,TRBV6-5,-,CASSGGAHEQFF,TGTGCCAGCAGCGGGGGGGCCCATGAGCAGTTCTTC
TRBD2,TRBJ2-5,TRBV5-4,-,CASSLLAGGNWETQYF,TGTGCCAGCAGCTTGCTAGCGGGAGGGAACTGGGAGACCCAGTACTTC
-,TRBJ2-2,TRBV29-1,-,CSVEDPGGYTGELFF,TGCAGCGTTGAAGACCCGGGGGGCTACACCGGGGAGCTGTTTTTT
TRBD2,TRBJ2-3,TRBV5-6,-,CASSLESSAGVIHTQYF,TGTGCCAGCAGCTTGGAATCTTCAGCGGGGGTTATCCATACGCAGTATTTT
TRBD2,TRBJ2-3,TRBV10-3,-,CAISEVASGTPTDTQYF,TGTGCCATCAGTGAGGTGGCTAGCGGGACCCCCACAGATACGCAGTATTTT
-,TRBJ2-7,TRBV30,once,CALEIEPYEQYF,TGTGCCTTGGAGATCGAGCCCTACGAGCAGTACTTC
-,TRBJ2-5,TRBV7-9,once,CASSSLAVAVLQETQYF,TGTGCCAGCAGCTCCCTGGCAGTGGCGGTACTCCAAGAGACCCAGTACTTC
TRBD1,TRBJ1-1,TRBV28,-,CASTIGQETTFMNTEAFF,TGTGCCAGCACCATAGGACAGGAGACCACATTCATGAACACTGAAGCTTTCTTT
-,TRBJ2-5,TRBV27,-,CASSLGGAGETQYF,TGTGCCAGCAGTCTAGGGGGGGCTGGTGAGACCCAGTACTTC
-,TRBJ1-5,TRBV7-9,-,CASSTTGQPQHF,TGTGCCAGCAGCACAACAGGGCAGCCCCAGCATTTT
-,TRBJ2-3,TRBV6-4,-,CASSDRPRDTQYF,TGTGCCAGCAGTGACCGGCCCAGAGATACGCAGTATTTT
-,TRBJ2-7,TRBV5-1,few,CASSLATREEQYF,TGCGCCAGCAGCTTGGCTACTAGAGAGGAGCAGTACTTC
TRBD1,TRBJ1-5,TRBV7-8,-,CASSQGTGRNQPQHF,TGTGCCAGCAGCCAAGGGACAGGACGCAATCAGCCCCAGCATTTT
-,TRBJ1-2,TRBV6-5,-,CASSREGAYGYTF,TGTGCCAGCAGCAGAGAAGGTGCCTATGGCTACACCTTC
-,TRBJ2-1,TRBV7-2,once,CASSLEIREFAYNEQFF,TGTGCCAGCAGCTTAGAAATCCGAGAGTTCGCCTACAATGAGCAGTTCTTC
-,TRBJ1-1,TRBV10-1,-,CASSEGGTEAFF,TGCGCCAGCAGTGAAGGTGGGACTGAAGCTTTCTTT
-,TRBJ2-7,TRBV27,-,CASSWTGSYEQYF,TGTGCCAGCAGTTGGACGGGGTCCTACGAGCAGTACTTC
-,TRBJ2-5,TRBV27,-,CASSVDAQKAQYF,TGTGCCAGCAGTGTTGACGCCCAGAAGGCCCAGTACTTC
-,TRBJ1-6,TRBV7-2,-,CASSRRTIAYNSPLHF,TGTGCCAGCAGCCGCCGCACGATAGCCTATAATTCACCCCTCCACTTT
-,TRBJ2-2,TRBV6-4,-,CASSQKGGTGELFF,TGTGCCAGCAGCCAAAAGGGGGGTACCGGGGAGCTGTTTTTT
TRBD1,TRBJ2-1,TRBV6-5,-,CASSYGTGLDEQFF,TGTGCCAGCAGTTATGGGACAGGGTTAGATGAGCAGTTCTTC
-,TRBJ2-5,TRBV5-6,-,CASSLIRGWETQYF,TGTGCCAGCAGCTTGATCCGGGGGTGGGAGACCCAGTACTTC
-,TRBJ1-4,TRBV7-2,-,CASSFGHPTTTIEKLFF,TGTGCCAGCAGCTTCGGACACCCGACAACAACTATTGAAAAACTGTTTTTT
-,TRBJ1-5,TRBV19,-,CASTAEMTVNQPQHF,TGTGCCAGTACGGCTGAAATGACAGTAAATCAGCCCCAGCATTTT
-,TRBJ1-1,TRBV5-1,-,CASSLVAGRGAFF,TGCGCCAGCAGCCTGGTGGCAGGCCGGGGAGCTTTCTTT
TRBD2,TRBJ2-1,TRBV10-3,once,CAIKAGLAGGLAYNEQFF,TGTGCCATCAAAGCGGGACTAGCGGGGGGGCTCGCCTACAATGAGCAGTTCTTC
-,TRBJ2-5,TRBV7-9,-,CASSLTYEETQYF,TGTGCCAGCAGCTTAACTTATGAAGAGACCCAGTACTTC
-,TRBJ1-1,TRBV19,-,CASSIVANTEAFF,TGTGCCAGTAGTATCGTGGCGAACACTGAAGCTTTCTTT